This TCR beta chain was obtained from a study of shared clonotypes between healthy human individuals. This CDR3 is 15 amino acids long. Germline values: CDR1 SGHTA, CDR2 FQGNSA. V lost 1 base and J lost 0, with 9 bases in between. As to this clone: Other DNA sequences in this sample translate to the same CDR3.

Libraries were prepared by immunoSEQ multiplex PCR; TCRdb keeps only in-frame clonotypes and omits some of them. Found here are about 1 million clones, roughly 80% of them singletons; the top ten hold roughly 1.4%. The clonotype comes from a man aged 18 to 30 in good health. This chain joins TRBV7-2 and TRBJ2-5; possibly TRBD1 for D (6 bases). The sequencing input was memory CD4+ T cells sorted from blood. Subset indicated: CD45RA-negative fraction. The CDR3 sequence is CASSLGGGYQETQYF. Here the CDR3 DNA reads TGTGCCAGCAGCTTAGGAGGGGGATACCAAGAGACCCAGTACTTC.